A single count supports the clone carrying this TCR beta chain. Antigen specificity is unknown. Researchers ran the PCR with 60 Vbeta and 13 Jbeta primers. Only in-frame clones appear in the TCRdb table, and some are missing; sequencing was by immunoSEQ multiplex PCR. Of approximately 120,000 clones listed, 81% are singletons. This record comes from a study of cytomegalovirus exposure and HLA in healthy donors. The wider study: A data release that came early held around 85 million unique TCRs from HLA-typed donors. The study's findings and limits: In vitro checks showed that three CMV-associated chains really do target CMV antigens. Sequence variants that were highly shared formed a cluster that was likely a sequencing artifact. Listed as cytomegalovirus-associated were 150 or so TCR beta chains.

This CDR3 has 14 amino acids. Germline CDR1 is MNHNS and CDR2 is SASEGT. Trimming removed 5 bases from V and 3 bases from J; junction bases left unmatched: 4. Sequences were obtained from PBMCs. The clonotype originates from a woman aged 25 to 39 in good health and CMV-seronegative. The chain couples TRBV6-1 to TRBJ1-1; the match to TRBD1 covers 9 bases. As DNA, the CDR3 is TGTGCCAGCAGTCGGGGACAGGGTCACACTGAAGCTTTCTTT. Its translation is CASSRGQGHTEAFF.